Following are 8 T cell receptor beta chains from one sample sequenced in a study of identical twins. TCRdb itself ran the 5' RACE reads through MiXCR, one entry per CDR3 protein. The profile covers approximately 700,000 distinct CDR3 sequences, with roughly 20% appearing a single time and roughly 14% taken by the ten largest. The same sample was also used in a study of T cells expressing NK-cell markers.

The sequenced sample consisted of PBMCs. The receptors were gathered from a young woman in good health.

This clonotype was found a few times. The CDR3 DNA follows: TGCGCCAGCAGCTCAAGGACAGGGAGGGTCACTGAAGCTTTCTTT. It is translated as CASSSRTGRVTEAFF. The chain employs TRBV5-1 and TRBJ1-1; 8 bases align to TRBD1. Germline lookup yields CDR1 SGHRS and CDR2 YFSETQ. The V and J ends lost 3 bases and 4 bases, in that order; junction bases with no gene match: 8. This CDR3 is built from 15 residues.

J is TRBJ2-7 and V is TRBV2, with 12 bases fitting TRBD2. The CDR3 covers 15 residues. V lost 9 bases to trimming and J lost 2 bases; unmatched junction nucleotides: 8. Germline loops: CDR1 SNHLY, CDR2 FYNNEI. CDR3 coding DNA: TGTGCCAGTTCTACACGACTAGCGGGGGCCTACGAGCAGTACTTC. Translating gives CASSTRLAGAYEQYF.

This clonotype appeared a few times. This sequence joins TRBV20-1 and TRBJ2-7, with a possible D match to TRBD1 (5 bases). With 3 bases removed from V and 0 bases from J, the gap between germline ends came to 18 bases. CDR1 and CDR2 from the germline V gene are DFQATT and SNEGSKA (reference sequence). CDR3 length: 16 residues. The CDR3 protein is CSARAAGRFSSYEQYF. The CDR3 nucleotides are TGCAGTGCTAGGGCCGCAGGGCGGTTCAGCTCCTACGAGCAGTACTTC.

This clonotype was found a few times. The V call is TRBV20-1, the J call TRBJ2-1, with 9 bases that match TRBD2. The CDR3 runs to 15 residues. The V gene end was trimmed by 5 bases and the J gene end by 3 bases; junction bases not matched to a gene: 8. Germline V gene data show CDR1 as DFQATT and CDR2 as SNEGSKA (reference sequence). This chain's CDR3 is CSAPPTSGFYNEQFF. For the CDR3, the DNA is TGCAGTGCTCCACCGACTAGCGGTTTCTACAATGAGCAGTTCTTC.

This clonotype was counted only a few times. The V and J genes are TRBV6-1 and TRBJ2-1; tentatively, D is TRBD1 (6 bases). The CDR3 totals 16 residues. Germline assignment: CDR1 MNHNS and CDR2 SASEGT. Between the trimmed V and J ends, which lost 6 bases and 7 bases, there was a span of 22 bases. This chain's CDR3 is CASRRARGSIGNEQFF. DNA of the CDR3: TGTGCCAGCAGACGCGCCAGGGGATCAATCGGTAATGAGCAGTTCTTC.

This clonotype was found a few times. The gene calls are TRBV15 and TRBJ2-1; TRBD1 matches 8 bases. Germline CDR1 reads LNHNV; CDR2 reads YYDKDF (reference sequence). Germline trimming cut 3 bases from V and 12 bases from J; bases unmatched to any gene: 4. CDR3 size: 12 residues. The DNA of the CDR3 is TGTGCCACCAGCAGGGACAGGGCTTGGCAGTTCTTC. Amino acid sequence: CATSRDRAWQFF. Drawing the rest from reference TRBV15 and TRBJ2-1, the complete variable domain is DAMVIQNPRYQVTQFGKPVTLSCSQTLNHNVMYWYQQKSSQAPKLLFHYYDKDFNNEADTPDNFQSRRPNTSFCFLDIRSPGLGDTAMYLCATSRDRAWQFFGPGTRLTVL.

This clonotype was picked up many times. The J gene is TRBJ2-7, the V gene TRBV10-3; 11 nucleotides agree with TRBD1. The junction had 3 bases not matched to a gene; V was cut back by 6 bases and J by 2 bases. The CDR3 runs 14 residues. CDR1 is ENHRY and CDR2 is SYGVKD in the germline V gene. Here the CDR3 DNA reads TGTGCCATCAGCGGGACAGGGGGTCCCTACGAGCAGTACTTC. Protein sequence: CAISGTGGPYEQYF.

The sample holds a few counts of this clonotype. This chain joins TRBV4-3 and TRBJ2-3, with D hard to call. V lost 0 bases and J lost 0, with 10 bases in between. In germline, CDR1 is LGHNA, CDR2 YSLEER. The CDR3 is 16 amino acids. The CDR3 spells CASSQEITLSTDTQYF. The DNA of the CDR3 is TGCGCCAGCAGCCAAGAGATCACCCTCAGCACAGATACGCAGTATTTT.